This T cell receptor beta chain was observed in a study of beta chain features in type 1 diabetes. Overall study context: Taken together, all samples contributed approximately 110 million examined sorted cells.

There are 13 residues in the CDR3. Trimming left V 3 bases short and J 6 bases short, with 14 bases between. Germline V gives CDR1 GTSNPN, CDR2 SVGIG (reference sequence). The authors reverse transcribed all of the isolated RNA, so sequencing captured expressed TCRB transcripts. Produced via immunoSEQ multiplex PCR; TCRdb's table is partial and in-frame only. The data show more than 150,000 clones, less than 9.5% seen once. Central memory, naive, regulatory and stem cell-like memory CD4+ cells were sorted by CD45RO/CCR7/CD25/CD127/CD95/CD27. The chain recombines TRBV30 with TRBJ1-2; D is possibly TRBD1 (6 bases). This TCR was recovered from a woman aged 18-29 years in good health. Sequenced material: central memory CD4+ T cells from blood. The CDR3 region has the DNA TGTGCCTGGAGAATCGAGGGGGGGCATGGCTACACCTTC. It yields the protein CAWRIEGGHGYTF.